The clone carrying this T cell receptor beta chain has ten or more counts. Its specificity is not known. CDR1 is MNHEY, CDR2 SMNVEV, per germline (reference sequence). Trimming removed 3 bases from V and 2 bases from J; junction bases left unmatched: 5. CDR3 size: 15 residues. The sample belongs to a study of neurological immune-mediated disorders. The making of cDNA relied on 5'RACE with 10-nucleotide random UMIs. TCRdb reprocessed the 5' RACE reads via MiXCR and lists one record per CDR3 protein. The repertoire has roughly 74,000 distinct CDR3 sequences, 5.2% of them found once; the top ten carry 7.4%. Findings and caveats of the study: Phylogenetic analysis grouped 18 of 34 multiple sclerosis patients' repertoires together, suggesting a possible repertoire signature. No CDR3 amino acid sequences were shared by expanded clones across subjects, suggesting private repertoires in all groups. Levels of TCR clonal expansion peaked in HTLV-1-associated myelopathy and reached their lowest in multiple sclerosis, under those of healthy controls.

Material for sequencing was PBMCs. The chain recombines TRBV27 with TRBJ2-3; 7 bases agree with TRBD1. This receptor was obtained from a man aged 18-30 years with multiple sclerosis. CDR3 sequence (DNA): TGTGCCAGCAGTTTGAGGGGGCGCGTCACAGATACGCAGTATTTT. Translating it yields CASSLRGRVTDTQYF.